The clone carrying this T cell receptor (beta chain) was picked up a small number of times. This CDR3 contains 13 residues. In germline, CDR1 is SGHVS, CDR2 FQNEAQ. Trimming cost V 5 bases and J 8 bases, with 15 bases left between them. TCRdb re-derived calls from the RT-PCR reads in MiXCR, one entry per CDR3 protein. The table records 500,000 to 550,000 distinct CDR3 sequences, under 30% of them present only once. These data originate in a study of response to subunit inactivated influenza vaccine. This same sample was also part of a study on T cells expressing NK-cell markers. That source notes: 5'RACE template switching with UMIs produced the TCR beta cDNA. Repertoire data for TCR beta were derived from sorted T cells (CD3+CD56+NKG2C+, CD3+CD56+NKG2C- and CD3+CD56-NKG2C+). Four of the donors also had these clonotypes leading their CD3+CD56-NKG2C+ fraction.

Sequences were derived from CD4+ T cells sorted from PBMCs, sampled 11 to 12 days after vaccination. This rearrangement joins TRBV7-8 to TRBJ1-2; D gene unclear. The sequence was collected from a man aged 50-59 years who received an inactivated influenza vaccine. The CDR3 nucleotides are TGTGCCAGCAGCATCGCTCGACTAGGAGGCTACACCTTC. Protein: CASSIARLGGYTF.